One and the same sample provided the 14 T cell receptor beta chains below, sequenced in a study of blood T cell repertoires in COVID-19. Clones were read by immunoSEQ multiplex PCR, and TCRdb kept only the in-frame ones, dropping some. This table has 150,000 to 200,000 clones, 84% appearing once. Input material: peripheral blood. The receptors were gathered from a woman older than 75 with COVID-19, enrolled during active disease.

The chain employs TRBV5-4 and TRBJ2-1, with TRBD2 identical over 16 bases. This CDR3 is built from 18 residues. The germline V gene encodes CDR1 SGHNT and CDR2 YYREEE (reference sequence). The trim removed 4 bases at V and 4 bases at J, leaving 8 bases unmatched. The chain's CDR3 is CASSPGTSGGAGYNEQFF. The CDR3 DNA reads TGTGCCAGCAGCCCCGGGACTAGCGGGGGGGCGGGATACAATGAGCAGTTCTTC.

The chain carries TRBV7-2 and TRBJ2-7, with D unresolved. V lost 5 bases to trimming and J lost 0 bases, with 11 bases between them. From germline, CDR1 is SGHTA and CDR2 FQGNSA. The CDR3 sequence is 14 residues long. CDR3 sequence: CASSPRTDSYEQYF. The CDR3 DNA is TGTGCCAGCAGCCCCCGAACTGACTCCTACGAGCAGTACTTC.

The rearrangement links TRBV2 to TRBJ2-3, with 7 positions matching TRBD1. The junction had 5 bases not matched to a gene; V was cut back by 6 bases and J by 2 bases. CDR1 is SNHLY and CDR2 is FYNNEI in the germline V gene. The CDR3 is made up of 14 amino acids. This CDR3 reads CASRDRTFTDTQYF. CDR3 sequence (DNA): TGTGCCAGCAGGGACAGGACCTTCACAGATACGCAGTATTTT.

Comments on this clone: The junction differs from germline at one of its ends, possibly a read error. The V and J genes are TRBV7-8 and TRBJ2-2; D may be TRBD2 (6 bases). Germline V lookup: CDR1 SGHVS, CDR2 FQNEAQ. CDR3 length: 16 residues. The CDR3 nucleotides read TGTGCCAGCAGCCTAGCTCGGGGGATGGACACCGGGGAGCTGTTTTTT. Protein product: CASSLARGMDTGELFF.

V is TRBV27 and J is TRBJ1-2, with 8 bases lining up with TRBD1. There are 15 residues in the CDR3. Germline V lookup: CDR1 MNHEY, CDR2 SMNVEV (reference sequence). J lost 4 bases, V lost 5 bases, and 9 bases had no gene match. The chain's CDR3 is CASSVSRGRTYGYTF. The CDR3 region has the DNA TGTGCCAGCAGTGTTTCCAGGGGGCGGACCTATGGCTACACCTTC.

The chain links TRBV14 to TRBJ1-5; 8 bases agree with TRBD1. The V and J ends lost 4 bases and 9 bases, in that order; junction bases with no gene match: 2. CDR1 and CDR2 from the germline V gene are SGHDN and FVKESK. The CDR3 has 12 amino acids. The CDR3 loop reads CASSRTGLPQHF. CDR3 bases: TGTGCCAGCAGCCGGACAGGGCTGCCCCAGCATTTT.

This chain uses TRBV27 with TRBJ1-5; D remains ambiguous. Germline assignment: CDR1 MNHEY and CDR2 SMNVEV (reference sequence). The CDR3 covers 15 residues. The V end lost 3 bases, the J end lost 3 bases, and 12 bases lay between the germline ends. CDR3 nucleotide sequence: TGTGCCAGCAGTTTGGCTCCGGCGGCCAATCAGCCCCAGCATTTT. This encodes CASSLAPAANQPQHF.

This chain connects TRBV28 to TRBJ2-5, with a weak D call TRBD1 (6 bases). Germline assignment: CDR1 MDHEN and CDR2 SYDVKM. The CDR3 contains 13 residues. The ends were cut back, 3 bases at V and 4 bases at J, with 9 bases in the middle. As DNA, the CDR3 is TGTGCCAGCAGTTTCCAGGGGTCAGAGACCCAGTACTTC. Its protein product is CASSFQGSETQYF.

The rearrangement links TRBV18 to TRBJ2-7; D may be TRBD2 (5 bases). V lost 2 bases to trimming and J lost 3 bases, with 8 bases between them. This CDR3 contains 13 residues. The germline CDR1 and CDR2 sequences are KGHSH and LQKENI. The CDR3 sequence is CASSPASGYEQYF. CDR3 DNA: TGTGCCAGCTCACCAGCGAGCGGCTACGAGCAGTACTTC.

The chain combines TRBV27 with TRBJ2-1, with TRBD1 identical over 9 bases. This CDR3 contains 15 residues. In germline, CDR1 is MNHEY, CDR2 SMNVEV (reference sequence). With 3 bases clipped from V and 5 bases from J, the junction kept 5 bases outside the gene matches. CDR3 bases: TGTGCCAGCAGTTTTTGGGACAGGGTAAACAATGAGCAGTTCTTC. Translation: CASSFWDRVNNEQFF.

V is TRBV27 and J is TRBJ1-2; 7 bases match TRBD1. CDR1 and CDR2 (germline): MNHEY, SMNVEV (reference sequence). The CDR3 covers 14 residues. The J segment lost 8 bases and the V segment lost 3 bases, leaving 9 bases of the junction unmatched. Here the CDR3 reads CASSFGTAGGGYTF. The CDR3 DNA sequence: TGTGCCAGCAGTTTCGGAACAGCAGGGGGGGGCTACACCTTC.

CDR3 in DNA: TGTGCCAGCTCACCAAAGCCGGGACAGATTAATAGCAATCAGCCCCAGCATTTT. Translation: CASSPKPGQINSNQPQHF. The V gene is TRBV18, the J gene TRBJ1-5; the match to TRBD1 covers 7 bases. Germline assignment: CDR1 KGHSH and CDR2 LQKENI. V dropped 2 bases and J dropped 0; count of bases not matched to a gene: 10. This CDR3 is built from 18 residues.

This clone has only a few counts. This chain joins TRBV18 and TRBJ2-1; perhaps TRBD2 as D (7 bases). V lost 2 bases and J lost 6, with 14 bases in between. The length of the CDR3 is 15 residues. In germline, CDR1 is KGHSH, CDR2 LQKENI. The CDR3: CASSPSAGAPNEQFF. The CDR3 DNA follows: TGTGCCAGCTCACCAAGCGCGGGGGCGCCCAATGAGCAGTTCTTC.

The CDR3 nucleotides are TGTGCCAGCAAATCTCGGCAGGGCCTCCCTTCGGTTGAAAAACTGTTTTTT. Its protein is CASKSRQGLPSVEKLFF. The chain employs TRBV28 and TRBJ1-4; a weak D match, TRBD1 (5 bases). There are 17 residues in the CDR3. Germline lookup yields CDR1 MDHEN and CDR2 SYDVKM. Trimming removed 7 bases at V and 7 bases at J, with 25 bases between.